This paragraph covers one TCR beta chain sequence. This entry comes from a study of identical twins. Using its own MiXCR run on the 5' RACE reads, TCRdb lists one record per CDR3 protein. The sample consists of roughly 470,000 distinct CDR3 sequences, roughly 13% of them appearing once. The CDR3 sequence is 14 residues long. Trimming pared 4 bases from V and 7 bases from J, leaving 14 bases between. Germline V lookup: CDR1 MDHEN, CDR2 SYDVKM. This sample also appeared in a second study, on yellow fever vaccine responses in identical twins.

The receptor was derived from a woman aged 18-29 years in good health. The rearrangement uses TRBV28 and TRBJ2-1; D gene ambiguous. The sample consisted of CD4+ T cells sorted from blood. This chain's CDR3 is CASSSHPLSNEQFF. CDR3 in DNA: TGTGCCAGCAGTTCCCATCCACTGAGTAATGAGCAGTTCTTC.